The source of this TCR beta chain is a study of OX40 agonist ivuxolimab in advanced cancers. Autoimmune disease history or systemic immunosuppression led to patient exclusion. TCRdb keeps only in-frame clones here, not all; method: immunoSEQ multiplex PCR. Counted here are 90,000 or so clones, nearly 90% occurring once; the ten biggest clones make up 0.3% to 0.4%. The sequenced sample was CD4+ or CD8+ T cells sorted from blood, obtained in a trial of the OX40 agonist ivuxolimab. The clonotype originates from an adult with an advanced solid tumor such as melanoma, head and neck, liver or kidney cancer.

CDR3 nucleotide sequence: TGTGCCAGCAGCTTTAACCTCCAAGAGACCCAGTACTTC. Protein: CASSFNLQETQYF. The V call is TRBV7-2, the J call TRBJ2-5; D is unresolved. This CDR3 is built from 13 residues. Per germline, CDR1 SGHTA and CDR2 FQGNSA. Between the trimmed V and J ends, which lost 3 bases and 1 base, there was a span of 6 bases. The full variable domain, with the rest looked up from reference TRBV7-2 and TRBJ2-5, is GAGVSQSPSNKVTEKGKDVELRCDPISGHTALYWYRQSLGQGLEFLIYFQGNSAPDKSGLPSDRFSAERTGGSVSTLTIQRTQQEDSAVYLCASSFNLQETQYFGPGTRLLVL.